These 13 T cell receptor beta chains share one sample of origin, sequenced in a study of T cell repertoires in cytomegalovirus infection. TCRdb re-called the reads through MiXCR, storing one row per CDR3 protein. Among some 400,000 distinct CDR3 sequences listed, approximately 32% were seen once. Sequenced: PBMCs. The receptors come from a human donor in good health (CMV status not recorded). Some clones in this sample may be carry-over from other donors' samples.

The chain couples TRBV6-2 or TRBV6-3 to TRBJ2-2, with D unresolved. The V gene's germline CDR1 is MNHEY and CDR2 SVGEGT. The ends were cut back, 7 bases at V and 6 bases at J, with 15 bases in the middle. The CDR3 length is 14 residues. CDR3 nucleotides: TGTGCCAGCAAGAGGAGTAAGGTCGCCGGGGAGCTGTTTTTT. Amino acids: CASKRSKVAGELFF.

This clonotype was detected only a few times. This rearrangement joins TRBV12-3 or TRBV12-4 to TRBJ2-7; 16 bases fit TRBD2. The CDR3 runs to 20 residues. With 5 bases clipped from V and 5 bases from J, the junction kept 18 bases outside the gene matches. CDR3 nucleotide sequence: TGTGCCAGCAGTCACCAAGCCCCGGGACTAGCGGGGGGGCCGGGGAACGAGCAGTACTTC. Translated: CASSHQAPGLAGGPGNEQYF.

The V call is TRBV4-2, the J call TRBJ1-5; 7 nucleotides agree with TRBD1. This CDR3 spans 16 amino acids. V lost 0 bases and J lost 0; bases outside the gene matches: 2. Germline V lookup: CDR1 LGHNA, CDR2 YNFKEQ. DNA of the CDR3: TGTGCCAGCAGCCAAGAGACAGGGTTTAGCAATCAGCCCCAGCATTTT. Translated: CASSQETGFSNQPQHF.

This clonotype was counted many times. V and J are TRBV16 and TRBJ1-4, with TRBD1 matching 8 bases. The germline V gene encodes CDR1 KGHSY and CDR2 FQNENV. The CDR3 contains 17 residues. Trimming at V came to 1 base and at J to 6 bases, leaving 10 bases not matched to a gene. DNA for the CDR3: TGTGCCAGCAGCCAATTGACAGGGGACCCCGAGGATGAAAAACTGTTTTTT. Amino acid sequence: CASSQLTGDPEDEKLFF.

The rearrangement joins TRBV6-2 or TRBV6-3 to TRBJ2-1, with TRBD1 as a possible D gene (6 bases). CDR1 is MNHEY and CDR2 is SVGEGT in the germline V gene. Trimming took 5 bases from V and 1 from J, leaving 12 bases between them. This CDR3 comprises 15 residues. The CDR3 coding sequence is TGTGCCAGCAGTCACCGGGACAATTCCTACAATGAGCAGTTCTTC. Its translation is CASSHRDNSYNEQFF.

This chain uses TRBV4-1 with TRBJ2-7, with D possibly being TRBD1 (6 bases). The V end was cut by 4 bases, the J end by 3 bases, with 16 bases between. Germline V gene sequence: CDR1 MGHRA, CDR2 YSYEKL. CDR3 length equals 15 residues. The CDR3 loop is CASSPTGQLYYEQYF. The CDR3 coding sequence is TGCGCCAGCAGCCCCACCGGACAGCTATACTACGAGCAGTACTTC.

The chain links TRBV10-3 to TRBJ2-3; tentatively, D is TRBD1 (6 bases). Germline values: CDR1 ENHRY, CDR2 SYGVKD. The CDR3 sequence is 17 residues long. V dropped 2 bases and J dropped 1 base, with 16 bases sitting between them. In DNA, the CDR3 is TGTGCCATCAGTGAGGCACAGGGAGTATTGGGCACAGATACGCAGTATTTT. Translation: CAISEAQGVLGTDTQYF.

This chain joins TRBV5-5 and TRBJ2-1; 7 bases agree with TRBD2. This CDR3 is built from 16 residues. Germline CDR1 and CDR2: SGHKS and YYEKEE (reference sequence). The ends lost 2 bases at V and 3 bases at J; junction bases unmatched: 8. CDR3 nucleotide sequence: TGTGCCAGCAGCTTTTTTGTGGGGGGGATCTACAATGAGCAGTTCTTC. This gives the protein CASSFFVGGIYNEQFF. Combining the CDR3 with reference TRBV5-5 and TRBJ2-1 gives the whole variable domain DAGVTQSPTHLIKTRGQQVTLRCSPISGHKSVSWYQQVLGQGPQFIFQYYEKEERGRGNFPDRFSARQFPNYSSELNVNALLLGDSALYLCASSFFVGGIYNEQFFGPGTRLTVL.

This clonotype was found a few times. The genes are TRBV19 and TRBJ2-3, with D maybe TRBD2 (6 bases). The germline V gene has CDR1 LNHDA and CDR2 SQIVND (reference sequence). This CDR3 comprises 15 residues. V shed 3 bases and J shed 3 bases, with 13 bases lying between them. The CDR3 spells CASSMSGSNTDTQYF. DNA of the CDR3: TGTGCCAGTAGTATGTCCGGGAGCAATACAGATACGCAGTATTTT.

The rearrangement uses TRBV2 and TRBJ1-2; 8 nucleotides line up with TRBD1. CDR1 and CDR2 from the germline V gene are SNHLY and FYNNEI. The CDR3 is 13 amino acids. V trimming: 7 bases; J trimming: 5 bases; junction bases outside the gene matches: 6. The CDR3 region is CASTGGLGYGYTF. CDR3 in DNA: TGTGCCAGCACAGGGGGCTTGGGGTATGGCTACACCTTC.

The rearrangement uses TRBV15 and TRBJ2-7, with D hard to call. V was pared by 0 bases and J by 5 bases, with 11 bases between. Germline loops: CDR1 LNHNV, CDR2 YYDKDF (reference sequence). This CDR3 comprises 14 residues. The CDR3 is CATSRDRRINEQYF. CDR3 sequence (DNA): TGTGCCACCAGCAGAGATCGGCGCATCAACGAGCAGTACTTC.

This clonotype was found a few times. This chain connects TRBV25-1 to TRBJ1-2, with 7 positions matching TRBD1. J lost 2 bases, V lost 7 bases, and 7 bases had no gene match. Germline-derived CDR1 and CDR2 are MGHDK and SYGVNS. CDR3 length equals 14 residues. The chain's CDR3 is CASNPQGMNYGYTF. Here the CDR3 DNA reads TGTGCCAGCAATCCACAGGGGATGAACTATGGCTACACCTTC.

Details on this clonotype: At one of its ends the junction is not consistent with the germline gene, which may arise from a read error. The chain uses TRBV7-8 and TRBJ2-5, with 7 bases aligning to TRBD2. Germline V gene data show CDR1 as SGHVS and CDR2 as FQNEAQ. The CDR3 is 16 amino acids. CDR3 protein: CASSAPGLRSQDTQYF. CDR3 DNA: TGTGCAAGCAGCGCCCCGGGACTAAGGAGCCAAGATACCCAGTACTTC. The full variable domain, completed using reference TRBV7-8 and TRBJ2-5, is GAGVSQSPRYKVAKRGQDVALRCDPISGHVSLFWYQQALGQGPEFLTYFQNEAQLDKSGLPSDRFFAERPEGSVSTLKIQRTQQEDSAVYLCASSAPGLRSQDTQYFGPGTRLLVL.